This T cell receptor beta chain originates from a study of CD8 T cells in ankylosing spondylitis (dated by TCRdb to the late 2010s). About the study as a whole: To find TCR variants linked to disease, the study profiled T cell receptor beta repertoires in ankylosing spondylitis patients and healthy donors. The whole study cohort included under 140 healthy donors and 25 ankylosing spondylitis patients. Samples of peripheral blood were taken, and for ankylosing spondylitis patients, synovial fluid was collected as well. Points the paper makes about the study in general: In peripheral blood, the disease-linked clones were found at relatively low frequencies and had a CD8+ phenotype. According to the report, matched synovial fluid samples from ankylosing spondylitis patients were significantly enriched for the disease-linked clones. Some motif variants were previously reported in synovial fluid and blood of reactive arthritis patients, suggesting common disease-initiation mechanisms. Blood from ankylosing spondylitis patients appeared to be characterized by a TCR beta motif made up of several highly homologous amino acid variants.

Sequenced using an Illumina HiSeq 2500. Quantitative 5'-RACE with molecular barcodes was the method used to prepare the TCR beta libraries. In the source study's methods: To identify disease-linked TCR variants, a new computational method was used, one built on a probabilistic model of VDJ rearrangement. TCRdb applied fastp at Q25 and MiXCR to the public reads, then kept only in-frame beta chains. One record per CDR3 amino acid sequence lists the most common genes and DNA. TCRdb's processing, not the authors', yielded these V and J calls. The sample table records about 250,000 distinct CDR3 sequences; about 20% of these occur just once. Around 30% of the sample goes to the ten largest clones. In this sample, this clonotype turned up a few times. The antigen it binds to is not known. No much larger clonotype is one base removed from it; base qualities were not supplied. The germline V gene gives CDR1 as SQVTM and CDR2 as ANQGSEA. Inclusive of the bounding cysteine and phenylalanine, the CDR3 is 12 residues long. Only the CDR3 part of the read is kept: 36 bases, read in frame from the first base. Relative to germline, V is 4 bases shorter and J is 3 bases shorter, with 10 bases between their ends.

The TCR originated in a male donor with ankylosing spondylitis or in good health (not recorded which). This sequence uses TRBV29-1 and TRBJ2-7; the D gene identity is not certain. The sequenced sample was blood, either unsorted or a sorted T cell fraction (not recorded which). The CDR3 is CSVVNRDYEQYF. The sequenced DNA: TGCAGCGTTGTTAATCGCGACTACGAGCAGTACTTC.